One and the same sample provided the 21 T cell receptor beta chains below, sequenced in a study of blood T cell repertoires in COVID-19. Measured with immunoSEQ multiplex PCR; TCRdb has only the in-frame clones, and not every one. Among fewer than 95,000 clones listed, around 88% were seen once. The sample was peripheral blood. The receptor set was obtained from a woman over 75 with acute or convalescent COVID-19.

A single count supports this clone. This rearrangement joins TRBV7-2 to TRBJ2-1; 8 positions match TRBD1. Looked up from germline, CDR1 is SGHTA and CDR2 is FQGNSA. The CDR3 contains 17 residues. V lost 4 bases, J lost 7 bases, and 15 bases stayed unmatched. The CDR3 DNA follows: TGTGCCAGCAGCTCTGATGCGATCCAGGGGGCGCGGAATGAGCAGTTCTTC. Its translation is CASSSDAIQGARNEQFF. Complete variable domain (other parts from reference TRBV7-2 and TRBJ2-1): GAGVSQSPSNKVTEKGKDVELRCDPISGHTALYWYRQSLGQGLEFLIYFQGNSAPDKSGLPSDRFSAERTGGSVSTLTIQRTQQEDSAVYLCASSSDAIQGARNEQFFGPGTRLTVL.

The chain links TRBV3-1 (or the pseudogene TRBV3-2) to TRBJ2-5; TRBD1 matches at 11 bases. V was pared by 1 base and J by 2 bases, with 0 bases of the junction left unmatched. Germline V gene lookup returns CDR1 LGHDT and CDR2 YNNKEL (reference sequence). The CDR3 contains 15 residues. CDR3 residues: CASSQGDRGQETQYF. The CDR3 DNA reads TGTGCCAGCAGCCAAGGGGACAGGGGGCAAGAGACCCAGTACTTC.

J is TRBJ2-3 and V is TRBV4-1, with D maybe TRBD1 (6 bases). CDR3 size: 18 residues. The V end lost 0 bases, the J end lost 0 bases, and 16 bases lay between the germline ends. Per germline, CDR1 MGHRA and CDR2 YSYEKL. CDR3 sequence reads: CASSQDLRRGTSTDTQYF. The DNA of the CDR3 is TGCGCCAGCAGCCAAGATCTTAGAAGGGGGACGAGCACAGATACGCAGTATTTT.

This chain connects TRBV9 to TRBJ2-7, with 9 bases lining up with TRBD1. This CDR3 contains 14 residues. In germline, CDR1 is SGDLS, CDR2 YYNGEE. Trimming took 0 bases from V and 3 from J; bases not matched to a gene: 1. This CDR3 reads CASSVGTGDYEQYF. In nucleotides, the CDR3 is TGTGCCAGCAGCGTAGGGACAGGGGACTACGAGCAGTACTTC.

The sample holds a few counts of this clone. Germline is not matched at one junction end, which may reflect a read error. This chain links TRBV7-7 with TRBJ2-5; perhaps TRBD1 as D (5 bases). The germline V gene has CDR1 SSHAT and CDR2 FNYEAQ (reference sequence). This CDR3 region has 15 residues. The CDR3 spells CASSLGGREKETQYF. In DNA form, the CDR3 reads TGTGCTAGCAGCTTAGGCGGCAGGGAAAAAGAGACCCAGTACTTC.

V gene TRBV6-1 combines with J gene TRBJ2-1, with 13 positions matching TRBD2. The germline V gene encodes CDR1 MNHNS and CDR2 SASEGT. This CDR3 spans 16 amino acids. Trimming removed 2 bases from V and 7 bases from J; junction bases left unmatched: 5. CDR3 sequence reads: CASSETLAGGRNEQFF. In nucleotides, the CDR3 is TGTGCCAGCAGTGAAACACTAGCGGGAGGGCGGAATGAGCAGTTCTTC.

The chain combines TRBV29-1 with TRBJ2-5; the match to TRBD1 covers 7 bases. The junction had 8 bases not matched to a gene; V was cut back by 6 bases and J by 4 bases. The CDR3 has 13 amino acids. CDR1 is SQVTM, CDR2 ANQGSEA, per germline. The CDR3 nucleotides are TGCAGCGTCGAGACAGGGTTGGTAGAGACCCAGTACTTC. As protein: CSVETGLVETQYF.

The V and J genes are TRBV28 and TRBJ2-7; D is unresolved. Germline V lookup: CDR1 MDHEN, CDR2 SYDVKM. The CDR3 has 13 amino acids. V lost 2 bases and J 2 bases, leaving 7 bases between the germline ends. The CDR3 reads CASSLNGPYEQYF. CDR3 coding DNA: TGTGCCAGCAGTTTAAATGGGCCCTACGAGCAGTACTTC.

The chain combines TRBV5-1 with TRBJ1-2; TRBD1 matches 8 bases. Germline CDR1 and CDR2: SGHRS and YFSETQ. The CDR3 totals 16 residues. After removal of 1 base from V and 4 bases from J, the junction contained 9 bases not matched to a gene. The DNA for the CDR3 is TGCGCCAGCAGCTTGTCTACAGGGGGAAGAAGCTATGGCTACACCTTC. Translated: CASSLSTGGRSYGYTF.

This clone was seen a handful of times. This sequence joins TRBV7-2 and TRBJ2-1, with D tentatively TRBD2 (6 bases). V dropped 5 bases and J dropped 7 bases, with 15 bases sitting between them. Germline V gene lookup returns CDR1 SGHTA and CDR2 FQGNSA. The CDR3 covers 14 residues. The CDR3, as DNA: TGTGCCAGCAGCCTTGGAGGGAGAGGGAATGAGCAGTTCTTC. As protein: CASSLGGRGNEQFF.

CDR3 region: CASSQRHAGAYNEQFF. Written as DNA, the CDR3 is TGTGCCAGCAGCCAACGTCATGCGGGAGCCTACAATGAGCAGTTCTTC. This chain uses TRBV3-1 (or the pseudogene TRBV3-2) with TRBJ2-1; 7 positions agree with TRBD2. This CDR3 comprises 16 residues. Losses at the gene ends were 2 bases for V and 2 bases for J; bases not matched to a gene: 6. Germline CDR1 reads LGHDT; CDR2 reads YNNKEL (reference sequence).

This chain joins TRBV19 and TRBJ1-1; maybe TRBD1 (6 bases). The CDR3 covers 14 residues. The germline V and J ends were trimmed by 3 bases and 4 bases, with 12 bases remaining between them. Germline CDR1 is LNHDA and CDR2 is SQIVND (reference sequence). The CDR3 reads CASSISRGGTEAFF. The CDR3 nucleotides are TGTGCCAGTAGTATTTCCAGGGGCGGCACTGAAGCTTTCTTT.

The V call is TRBV6-1, the J call TRBJ2-7; 9 bases are a match to TRBD2. V lost 0 bases, J lost 4 bases, and 7 bases stayed unmatched. CDR3 size: 16 residues. Germline CDR1 and CDR2: MNHNS and SASEGT. The CDR3 loop is CASSEALRGGWYEQYF. For the CDR3, the DNA is TGTGCCAGCAGTGAAGCGCTGCGGGGGGGCTGGTACGAGCAGTACTTC.

The chain has TRBV27 and TRBJ2-7; perhaps TRBD1 as D (5 bases). CDR1 and CDR2 (germline): MNHEY, SMNVEV (reference sequence). There are 15 residues in the CDR3. Trimming cost V 6 bases and J 3 bases, with 18 bases left between them. In DNA form, the CDR3 reads TGTGCCAGCAGCAACAGGCCGGAAAAAAACTACGAGCAGTACTTC. Amino acid sequence: CASSNRPEKNYEQYF.

This clone was recorded only once. V usage is TRBV10-1 and J usage is TRBJ1-1; D possibly corresponds to TRBD1 (6 bases). Trimming took 3 bases from V and 4 from J, leaving 6 bases between them. Germline values: CDR1 WNHNN, CDR2 SYGVQD (reference sequence). The CDR3 totals 12 residues. The CDR3 region is CASSDRGTEAFF. CDR3 nucleotide sequence: TGCGCCAGCAGTGACAGGGGCACTGAAGCTTTCTTT.

This clone was seen just once. The J gene is TRBJ2-7, the V gene TRBV5-5, with a possible D match to TRBD1 (5 bases). The CDR3 extends over 14 amino acids. Trimming removed 2 bases from V and 2 bases from J, with 11 bases in between. CDR1 and CDR2 from the germline V gene are SGHKS and YYEKEE (reference sequence). CDR3 residues: CASSLTGSTYEQYF. The CDR3 region has the DNA TGTGCCAGCAGCTTAACAGGCAGCACCTACGAGCAGTACTTC.

V and J are TRBV6-2 or TRBV6-3 and TRBJ1-1, with D unclear. The CDR3 has 12 amino acids. Trimming left V 4 bases short and J 11 bases short, with 14 bases between. Germline values: CDR1 MNHEY, CDR2 SVGEGT. As DNA, the CDR3 is TGTGCCAGCAGTTCCCTCCGTAAAGAGGCTTTCTTT. This encodes CASSSLRKEAFF.

V is TRBV7-2 and J is TRBJ1-1; no firm D call. Germline V gene lookup returns CDR1 SGHTA and CDR2 FQGNSA. The CDR3 has 14 amino acids. The ends were cut back, 1 base at V and 2 bases at J, with 8 bases in the middle. CDR3 protein: CASSLGAVNTEAFF. DNA for the CDR3: TGTGCCAGCAGCTTAGGGGCAGTAAACACTGAAGCTTTCTTT.

V usage is TRBV11-2 and J usage is TRBJ2-7; 8 bases line up with TRBD2. In germline, CDR1 is SGHAT, CDR2 FQNNGV. The CDR3 runs 15 residues. Trimming took 1 base from V and 3 from J; bases not matched to a gene: 5. CDR3 sequence (DNA): TGTGCCAGCAGCTTAGGACTAGCGATGGTCTACGAGCAGTACTTC. Translation: CASSLGLAMVYEQYF.

The gene calls are TRBV10-2 and TRBJ2-6; D possibly corresponds to TRBD2 (5 bases). Germline CDR1 and CDR2: WSHSY and SAAADI. This CDR3 contains 16 residues. Trimming left V 7 bases short and J 0 bases short, with 13 bases between. The CDR3 bases are TGCGCCAGCACTGACCGGGGAGCCTCTGGGGCCAACGTCCTGACTTTC. The encoded protein is CASTDRGASGANVLTF.

The sample holds a few counts of this clone. This chain links TRBV13 with TRBJ2-3; 7 bases match TRBD2. Germline V gene lookup returns CDR1 PRHDT and CDR2 FYEKMQ (reference sequence). The V segment lost 5 bases and the J segment 7 bases; nucleotides outside the gene matches: 15. CDR3 length: 16 amino acids. CDR3 in DNA: TGTGCCAGCAGCCTCCCAGGCAGCGGGAAGTCGAATACGCAGTATTTT. Protein product: CASSLPGSGKSNTQYF.